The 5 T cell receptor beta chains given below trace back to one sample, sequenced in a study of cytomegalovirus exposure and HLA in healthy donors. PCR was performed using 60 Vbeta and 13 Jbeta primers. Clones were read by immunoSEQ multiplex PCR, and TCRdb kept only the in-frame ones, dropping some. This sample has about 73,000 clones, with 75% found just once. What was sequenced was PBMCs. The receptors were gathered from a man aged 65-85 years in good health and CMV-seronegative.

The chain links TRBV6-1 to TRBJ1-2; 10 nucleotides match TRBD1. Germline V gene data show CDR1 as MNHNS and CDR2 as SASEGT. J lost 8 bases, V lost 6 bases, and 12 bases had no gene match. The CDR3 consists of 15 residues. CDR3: CASRLDRGSYEGYTF. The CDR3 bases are TGTGCCAGCAGATTGGACAGGGGGAGCTATGAGGGCTACACCTTC.

CDR3 region: CAISERQGQETQYF. In DNA form, the CDR3 reads TGTGCCATCAGTGAGAGGCAGGGACAAGAGACCCAGTACTTC. The V gene is TRBV10-3, the J gene TRBJ2-5, with D possibly being TRBD1 (5 bases). CDR1 ENHRY and CDR2 SYGVKD come from the germline V gene. With 2 bases removed from V and 2 bases from J, the gap between germline ends came to 9 bases. This CDR3 region has 14 residues.

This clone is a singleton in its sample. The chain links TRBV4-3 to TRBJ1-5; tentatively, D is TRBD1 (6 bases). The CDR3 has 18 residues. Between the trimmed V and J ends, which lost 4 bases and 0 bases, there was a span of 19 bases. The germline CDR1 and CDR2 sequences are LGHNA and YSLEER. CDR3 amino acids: CASSPQGTENYSNQPQHF. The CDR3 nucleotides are TGCGCCAGCAGCCCGCAGGGGACCGAAAACTATAGCAATCAGCCCCAGCATTTT.

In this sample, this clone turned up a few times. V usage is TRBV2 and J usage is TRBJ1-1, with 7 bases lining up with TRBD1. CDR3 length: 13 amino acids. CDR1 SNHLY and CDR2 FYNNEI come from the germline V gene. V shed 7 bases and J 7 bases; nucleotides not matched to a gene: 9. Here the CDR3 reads CASTVDRAGEAFF. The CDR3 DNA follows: TGTGCCAGCACCGTTGACAGGGCCGGTGAAGCTTTCTTT.

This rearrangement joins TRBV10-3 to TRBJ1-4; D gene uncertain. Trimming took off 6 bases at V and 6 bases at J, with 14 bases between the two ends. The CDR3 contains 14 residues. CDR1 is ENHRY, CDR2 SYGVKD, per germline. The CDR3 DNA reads TGTGCCATCAGCGCTGGTCTCGGGGATGAAAAACTGTTTTTT. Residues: CAISAGLGDEKLFF.